Listed below are T cell receptor beta chains from one sample, sequenced in a study of Ad26.COV2.S vaccination and SARS-CoV-2 variants. Clones were sequenced by immunoSEQ multiplex PCR, and TCRdb holds only the in-frame ones, with some missing. Of hundreds of thousands of clones listed, roughly 87% were seen once; the top ten hold around 3.6%. The starting material was peripheral blood, obtained in a trial of Ad26.COV2.S vaccine versus placebo. Receptors were obtained from a person aged 18-60 years who received the Ad26.COV2.S COVID-19 vaccine or a placebo. Both conserved end residues are trimmed from each CDR3.

j_gene: TRBJ2-5; v_gene: TRBV7-9; CDR3aa: ASSQTSGGD
j_gene: TRBJ2-5; v_gene: TRBV7-7; CDR3aa: ASRREGTSGHQETQY
j_gene: TRBJ2-2; v_gene: TRBV9; CDR3aa: ASSPGGPTGELF
j_gene: TRBJ1-4; v_gene: TRBV19; CDR3aa: ASTLGEKLF
j_gene: TRBJ2-5; v_gene: TRBV11-2; CDR3aa: ASSLRVRETQY
j_gene: TRBJ2-1; v_gene: TRBV6-5; CDR3aa: ASIASGGYYNEQF
j_gene: TRBJ1-4; v_gene: TRBV14; CDR3aa: ASSQVVGQRGEKLF
j_gene: TRBJ2-2; v_gene: TRBV7-3; CDR3aa: ASNKGSGGELF
j_gene: TRBJ1-4; v_gene: TRBV7-9; CDR3aa: ASSSGQGREKLF
j_gene: TRBJ1-3; v_gene: TRBV6-5; CDR3aa: ASSYGWELSGNTIY
j_gene: TRBJ2-1; v_gene: TRBV27; CDR3aa: ASSFRGGHEQF
j_gene: TRBJ2-3; v_gene: TRBV4-1; CDR3aa: ASSHQGYTDTQY
j_gene: TRBJ2-5; v_gene: TRBV7-9; CDR3aa: ASSLVGQETQY
j_gene: TRBJ2-7; v_gene: TRBV11-2; CDR3aa: ASSFTDFYEQY
j_gene: TRBJ1-1; v_gene: TRBV5-1; CDR3aa: ASVAGDSLHTEAF
j_gene: TRBJ2-3; v_gene: TRBV13; CDR3aa: ASSLLPGQAINDTQY
j_gene: TRBJ1-2; v_gene: TRBV4-2; CDR3aa: ASSQGQGNEGYT
j_gene: TRBJ2-3; v_gene: TRBV5-4; CDR3aa: ASSPRATDTQY
j_gene: TRBJ2-7; v_gene: TRBV3-1/TRBV3-2; CDR3aa: ASSHPPSYEQY
j_gene: TRBJ2-1; v_gene: TRBV3-1/TRBV3-2; CDR3aa: ASSRDRVGSSSYNEQF
j_gene: TRBJ1-2; v_gene: TRBV11-2; CDR3aa: ASSLGQNYGYT
j_gene: TRBJ1-3; v_gene: TRBV5-8; CDR3aa: ANHRLGSGNTIY
j_gene: TRBJ2-3; v_gene: TRBV7-9; CDR3aa: ASSTDRTDTQY
j_gene: TRBJ1-2; v_gene: TRBV6-5; CDR3aa: ASSYIMSGAGGYT
j_gene: TRBJ1-1; v_gene: TRBV20-1; CDR3aa: SVAEAF
j_gene: TRBJ1-3; v_gene: TRBV29-1; CDR3aa: SVGVVGSGNTIY
j_gene: TRBJ2-1; v_gene: TRBV11-3; CDR3aa: ASSRGPNWEQF
j_gene: TRBJ1-2; v_gene: TRBV19; CDR3aa: ASSIRTSGGYT
j_gene: TRBJ1-2; v_gene: TRBV6-1; CDR3aa: ASSETPSGNYGYT
j_gene: TRBJ2-1; v_gene: TRBV5-1; CDR3aa: ASSLERGGYNEQF
j_gene: TRBJ2-5; v_gene: TRBV5-1; CDR3aa: ASSADGRKETQY
j_gene: TRBJ1-3; v_gene: TRBV9; CDR3aa: ASSVEGTASGNTIY
j_gene: TRBJ2-5; v_gene: TRBV9; CDR3aa: ASSVGTGSETQY
j_gene: TRBJ1-1; v_gene: TRBV9; CDR3aa: ASSATGGVMNTEAF
j_gene: TRBJ2-5; v_gene: TRBV7-6; CDR3aa: ASSPRQGAGETQY
j_gene: TRBJ1-1; v_gene: TRBV25-1; CDR3aa: ASSGTGRAF
j_gene: TRBJ1-1; v_gene: TRBV10-3; CDR3aa: AISAPGQGGTEAF
j_gene: TRBJ2-5; v_gene: TRBV11-1; CDR3aa: ASSLRVWYQETQY
j_gene: TRBJ1-6; v_gene: TRBV14; CDR3aa: ASSQGSPLH
j_gene: TRBJ1-5; v_gene: TRBV5-6; CDR3aa: ASSPRPGYQPQH
j_gene: TRBJ2-7; v_gene: TRBV6-6; CDR3aa: ASSPGTYEQY
j_gene: TRBJ2-3; v_gene: TRBV5-8; CDR3aa: ASSLSSGVGTDTQY
j_gene: TRBJ1-1; v_gene: TRBV3-1/TRBV3-2; CDR3aa: ASSQDRKAEAF
j_gene: TRBJ1-2; v_gene: TRBV6-4; CDR3aa: ASSDRGLTYGYT
j_gene: TRBJ2-5; v_gene: TRBV3-1/TRBV3-2; CDR3aa: ASSPGQKTQY
j_gene: TRBJ1-1; v_gene: TRBV29-1; CDR3aa: SVEGRSGLTEAF
j_gene: TRBJ1-1; v_gene: TRBV12-3/TRBV12-4; CDR3aa: ASSNRGNTEAF
j_gene: TRBJ2-2; v_gene: TRBV21-1; CDR3aa: ASNDRYVGELF
j_gene: TRBJ2-2; v_gene: TRBV5-1; CDR3aa: ASSPRGGGYTGELF